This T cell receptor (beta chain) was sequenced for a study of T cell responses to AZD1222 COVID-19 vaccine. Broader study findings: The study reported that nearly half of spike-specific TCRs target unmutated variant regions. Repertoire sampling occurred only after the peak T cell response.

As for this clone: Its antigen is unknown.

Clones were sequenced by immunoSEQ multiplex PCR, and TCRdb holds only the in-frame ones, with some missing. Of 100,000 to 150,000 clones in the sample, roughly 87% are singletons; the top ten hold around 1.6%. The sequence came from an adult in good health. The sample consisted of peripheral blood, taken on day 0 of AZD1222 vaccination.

The CDR3 bases are TGTGCCACCAGCGGACTCAGGGAAGCTACCTCTGGAAACACCATATATTTT. Translation gives CATSGLREATSGNTIYF. V and J are TRBV15 and TRBJ1-3; D is perhaps TRBD1 (5 bases). The germline V and J ends were trimmed by 5 bases and 0 bases, with 17 bases remaining between them. CDR1 and CDR2 (germline): LNHNV, YYDKDF (reference sequence). The CDR3 has 17 residues.